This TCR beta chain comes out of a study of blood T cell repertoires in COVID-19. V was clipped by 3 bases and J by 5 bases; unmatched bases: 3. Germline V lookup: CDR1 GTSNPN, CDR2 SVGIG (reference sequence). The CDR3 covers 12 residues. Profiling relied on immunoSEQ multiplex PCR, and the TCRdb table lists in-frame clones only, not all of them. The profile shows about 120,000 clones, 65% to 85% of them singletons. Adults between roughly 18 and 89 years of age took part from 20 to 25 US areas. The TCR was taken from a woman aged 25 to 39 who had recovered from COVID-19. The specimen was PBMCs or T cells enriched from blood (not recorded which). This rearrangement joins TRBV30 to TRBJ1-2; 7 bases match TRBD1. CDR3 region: CAWSDRVYGYTF. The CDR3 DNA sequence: TGTGCCTGGAGCGACAGGGTGTATGGCTACACCTTC.